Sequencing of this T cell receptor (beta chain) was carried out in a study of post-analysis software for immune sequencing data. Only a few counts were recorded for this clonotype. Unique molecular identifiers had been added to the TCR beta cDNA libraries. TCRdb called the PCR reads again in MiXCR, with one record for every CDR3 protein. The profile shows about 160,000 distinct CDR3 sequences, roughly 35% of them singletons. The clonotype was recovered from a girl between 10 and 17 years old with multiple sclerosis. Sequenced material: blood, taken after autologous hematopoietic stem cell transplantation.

The CDR3 protein is CSADPGHRTQYF. CDR3 sequence (DNA): TGCAGTGCTGACCCGGGACACCGGACCCAGTACTTC. This chain connects TRBV20-1 to TRBJ2-5; D might be TRBD1 (6 bases). Trimming stripped 5 bases from V and 7 bases from J, with 14 bases between. This CDR3 has 12 amino acids. Germline values: CDR1 DFQATT, CDR2 SNEGSKA (reference sequence).